Following are 10 T cell receptor beta chains from one sample sequenced in a study of naive CD8 T cells in extremely preterm neonates. Assay used: immunoSEQ multiplex PCR; TCRdb lists only in-frame clones, some missing. Among approximately 4,900 clones listed, approximately 97% were seen once. Sequences were obtained from naive CD8+ T cells from blood. The source is a human donor in good health.

V gene TRBV5-6 combines with J gene TRBJ2-7, with a tentative D call TRBD2 (5 bases). Per germline, CDR1 SGHDT and CDR2 YYEEEE. V dropped 2 bases and J dropped 0 bases, with 15 bases sitting between them. This CDR3 contains 16 residues. In DNA form, the CDR3 reads TGTGCCAGCAGCTTTCTATCAACGGGAAGCTCCTACGAGCAGTACTTC. Translating it yields CASSFLSTGSSYEQYF.

The rearrangement links TRBV5-6 to TRBJ2-7, with D tentatively TRBD1 (6 bases). CDR1 and CDR2 (germline): SGHDT, YYEEEE. The CDR3 spans 12 residues. V was cut by 7 bases and J by 7 bases, with 15 bases left in between. The CDR3 here is CASGKGQWEQYV. Written as DNA, the CDR3 is TGTGCCAGCGGAAAGGGACAATGGGAGCAGTACGTC.

This clone has only one observation. The gene calls are TRBV28 and TRBJ2-1; 8 bases line up with TRBD2. The V segment lost 6 bases and the J segment 8 bases; nucleotides outside the gene matches: 12. CDR1 is MDHEN and CDR2 is SYDVKM in the germline V gene. This CDR3 comprises 15 residues. The CDR3 sequence is CASRGPGLGRDEQFF. For the CDR3, the DNA is TGTGCCAGCAGGGGCCCGGGACTAGGTCGGGATGAGCAGTTCTTC.

This chain uses TRBV27 with TRBJ2-2, with 8 positions matching TRBD2. With 3 bases clipped from V and 1 base from J, the junction kept 1 base outside the gene matches. Germline CDR1 and CDR2: MNHEY and SMNVEV (reference sequence). This CDR3 has 15 residues. The CDR3 nucleotides are TGTGCCAGCAGTTTTCGGGGGGGGAACACCGGGGAGCTGTTTTTT. This sequence encodes CASSFRGGNTGELFF.

The V gene is TRBV19, the J gene TRBJ2-1; possibly TRBD2 for D (5 bases). There are 15 residues in the CDR3. V lost 3 bases to trimming and J lost 4 bases, with 13 bases between them. CDR1 is LNHDA and CDR2 is SQIVND in the germline V gene (reference sequence). CDR3 bases: TGTGCCAGTAGTATGTGGCAGGAGGAGTACAATGAGCAGTTCTTC. This codes for CASSMWQEEYNEQFF.

J is TRBJ1-5 and V is TRBV19; D gene ambiguous. V was cut by 3 bases and J by 11 bases, with 11 bases left in between. The CDR3 runs 12 residues. CDR1 is LNHDA and CDR2 is SQIVND in the germline V gene (reference sequence). For the CDR3, the DNA is TGTGCCAGTAGTATGGGCGCAGAAGCCCAGCATTTT. Its protein product is CASSMGAEAQHF.

DNA of the CDR3: TGTGCCAGCAGCCATATCGGACAACCCCTTGAAGCTTTCTTT. Translation: CASSHIGQPLEAFF. The chain is built from TRBV14 and TRBJ1-1, with D possibly being TRBD1 (5 bases). The germline CDR1 and CDR2 sequences are SGHDN and FVKESK. Trimming took 3 bases from V and 7 from J, leaving 15 bases between them. The CDR3 is 14 amino acids.

The chain joins TRBV7-9 to TRBJ2-5, with D tentatively TRBD1 (6 bases). CDR3 size: 17 residues. Trimming left V 2 bases short and J 2 bases short, with 18 bases between. The germline V gene has CDR1 SEHNR and CDR2 FQNEAQ (reference sequence). DNA for the CDR3: TGTGCCAGCAGCTTAAGTGTAGGCGGACAGACTCAAGAGACCCAGTACTTC. Residues: CASSLSVGGQTQETQYF. Together with reference TRBV7-9 and TRBJ2-5, the CDR3 gives the full variable domain: DTGVSQNPRHKITKRGQNVTFRCDPISEHNRLYWYRQTLGQGPEFLTYFQNEAQLEKSRLLSDRFSAERPKGSFSTLEIQRTEQGDSAMYLCASSLSVGGQTQETQYFGPGTRLLVL.

The rearrangement uses TRBV28 and TRBJ2-5, with TRBD1 matching 8 bases. Trimming at V came to 9 bases and at J to 4 bases, leaving 10 bases not matched to a gene. CDR1 MDHEN and CDR2 SYDVKM come from the germline V gene. The CDR3 has 14 amino acids. The CDR3 is CASLPRTGLETQYF. The CDR3 coding sequence is TGTGCCAGTCTCCCAAGGACAGGGTTAGAGACCCAGTACTTC.

The chain employs TRBV4-3 and TRBJ2-7; a possible D gene is TRBD2 (5 bases). V was pared by 1 base and J by 2 bases, with 15 bases between. The germline CDR1 and CDR2 sequences are LGHNA and YSLEER. CDR3 length: 16 amino acids. The CDR3 region is CASSQGRARYPYEQYF. The CDR3, as DNA: TGCGCCAGCAGCCAAGGGCGGGCCCGCTACCCCTACGAGCAGTACTTC.